Below are 22 T cell receptor beta chains sequenced from a single sample in a study. TCRdb fed the 5' RACE reads into MiXCR, producing one record per CDR3 protein. The table records fewer than 50,000 distinct CDR3 sequences, about a fifth of them present only once. The sorted Tregs were CD4+CD25+CD127-/low cells. Sequenced: Tregs sorted from a lymph node. Source of these receptors: a female donor with breast cancer.

This clonotype was seen only a few times. The rearrangement joins TRBV5-1 to TRBJ2-1, with D unresolved. The CDR3 covers 12 residues. Per the germline V gene, CDR1 is SGHRS and CDR2 is YFSETQ. Trimming shortened V by 1 base and J by 6 bases, and 5 bases separated the two germline ends. Here the CDR3 DNA reads TGCGCCAGCAGCTTGTACGGCAATGAGCAGTTCTTC. Protein: CASSLYGNEQFF.

In this sample, this clonotype turned up many times. The chain has TRBV20-1 and TRBJ1-2; D uncertain. This CDR3 is 14 amino acids long. CDR1 and CDR2 (germline): DFQATT, SNEGSKA (reference sequence). V was cut by 6 bases and J by 0 bases, with 14 bases left in between. CDR3 loop: CSAPLADSNYGYTF. The CDR3 DNA is TGCAGTGCCCCCTTAGCCGACTCTAACTATGGCTACACCTTC.

This chain connects TRBV9 to TRBJ2-6; D ambiguous. The V gene lost 0 bases and the J gene lost 1 base, with 2 bases spanning the gap. This CDR3 comprises 14 residues. Germline V gene data show CDR1 as SGDLS and CDR2 as YYNGEE. CDR3 residues: CASSVESGANVLTF. For the CDR3, the DNA is TGTGCCAGCAGCGTAGAATCTGGGGCCAACGTCCTGACTTTC. Full variable domain (missing parts from reference TRBV9 and TRBJ2-6): DSGVTQTPKHLITATGQRVTLRCSPRSGDLSVYWYQQSLDQGLQFLIQYYNGEERAKGNILERFSAQQFPDLHSELNLSSLELGDSALYFCASSVESGANVLTFGAGSRLTVL.

This clonotype was seen a few times. This rearrangement joins TRBV27 to TRBJ2-5; D uncertain. This CDR3 contains 15 residues. Germline assignment: CDR1 MNHEY and CDR2 SMNVEV (reference sequence). Trimming took 5 bases from V and 5 from J, leaving 18 bases between them. The CDR3 is CASSLAGILGETQYF. The DNA for the CDR3 is TGTGCCAGCAGTCTGGCTGGAATCTTGGGGGAGACCCAGTACTTC.

On this clonotype itself: This may be a read error: a much more frequent sequence differs by one nucleotide. The chain has TRBV12-3 or TRBV12-4 and TRBJ1-1; 7 bases line up with TRBD1. The CDR3 is 13 residues long. In DNA, the CDR3 is TGTGTCAGCAGAGGACAGGATCCCACTGAAGCTTTCTTT. Protein product: CVSRGQDPTEAFF.

Regarding this clonotype: A read error may explain this, as a much larger clone is one base away. The chain carries TRBV20-1 and TRBJ1-5; D unresolved. The germline V gene has CDR1 DFQATT and CDR2 SNEGSKA (reference sequence). This CDR3 spans 14 amino acids. This CDR3 reads CSARKPDSNQPKHF. The CDR3 bases are TGCAGTGCTAGGAAGCCGGATAGCAATCAGCCCAAGCATTTT.

This clonotype appeared many times. The chain recombines TRBV27 with TRBJ1-2; TRBD1 matches at 7 bases. CDR3 length: 13 residues. Trimming at V came to 4 bases and at J to 5 bases, leaving 4 bases not matched to a gene. Germline CDR1 is MNHEY and CDR2 is SMNVEV (reference sequence). DNA for the CDR3: TGTGCCAGCAGTTCTGGGACAGTATATGGCTACACCTTC. This gives the protein CASSSGTVYGYTF.

This chain uses TRBV9 with TRBJ2-5; 8 bases match TRBD2. Looked up from germline, CDR1 is SGDLS and CDR2 is YYNGEE. V lost 3 bases and J lost 5; bases outside the gene matches: 0. The CDR3 is 12 amino acids. The CDR3 protein is CASSAGGETQYF. The DNA of the CDR3 is TGTGCCAGCAGCGCGGGAGGGGAGACCCAGTACTTC.

This clonotype was observed a few times. The chain recombines TRBV6-5 with TRBJ2-7; D perhaps matches TRBD2 (5 bases). The CDR3 sequence is 14 residues long. Trimming cost V 0 bases and J 3 bases, with 9 bases left between them. In germline, CDR1 is MNHEY, CDR2 SVGAGI. The CDR3 coding sequence is TGTGCCAGCAGTTACTCGGAGGTTGGCTACGAGCAGTACTTC. The encoded protein is CASSYSEVGYEQYF.

This clonotype was detected many times. The chain combines TRBV10-3 with TRBJ2-1; 8 bases line up with TRBD1. Germline V lookup: CDR1 ENHRY, CDR2 SYGVKD. V lost 3 bases, J lost 4 bases, and 8 bases stayed unmatched. The CDR3 runs to 16 residues. The CDR3 here is CAISDSGTGVYNEQFF. The CDR3 nucleotides read TGTGCCATCAGTGATTCCGGGACAGGAGTATACAATGAGCAGTTCTTC.

This clonotype showed up just a few times. The chain couples TRBV5-1 to TRBJ2-1; TRBD1 might be the D (6 bases). The CDR3 totals 14 residues. CDR1 SGHRS and CDR2 YFSETQ come from the germline V gene. Trimming took 6 bases from V and 4 from J, leaving 14 bases between them. CDR3 in DNA: TGCGCCAGCAACCTTGAGGGGGATTACAATGAGCAGTTCTTC. Amino acid sequence: CASNLEGDYNEQFF. The variable domain in full, completed from reference TRBV5-1 and TRBJ2-1, reads KAGVTQTPRYLIKTRGQQVTLSCSPISGHRSVSWYQQTPGQGLQFLFEYFSETQRNKGNFPGRFSGRQFSNSRSEMNVSTLELGDSALYLCASNLEGDYNEQFFGPGTRLTVL.

This clonotype occurred many times. The chain couples TRBV5-6 to TRBJ2-2; 7 bases agree with TRBD1. The CDR3 is 16 amino acids. Germline loops: CDR1 SGHDT, CDR2 YYEEEE. The V and J ends lost 4 bases and 3 bases, in that order; junction bases with no gene match: 9. CDR3 nucleotides: TGTGCCAGCAGCGAGGATCCGGGACAGTACACCGGGGAGCTGTTTTTT. It encodes CASSEDPGQYTGELFF.

The genes are TRBV15 and TRBJ1-6; D gene uncertain. CDR1 and CDR2 from the germline V gene are LNHNV and YYDKDF (reference sequence). This CDR3 has 13 amino acids. Trimming removed 4 bases from V and 10 bases from J, with 11 bases in between. The DNA for the CDR3 is TGTGCCACCAGCATAAAAAGGGAATCACCCCTCCACTTT. Translated, it gives CATSIKRESPLHF.

The CDR3 protein is CASSIAAPGTGSYEQYF. The CDR3 nucleotides are TGTGCCAGTAGTATAGCAGCGCCCGGGACAGGGTCCTACGAGCAGTACTTC. The chain uses TRBV19 and TRBJ2-7, with 9 bases that match TRBD1. The germline V gene encodes CDR1 LNHDA and CDR2 SQIVND (reference sequence). Unmatched junction bases numbered 8, after V lost 1 base and J lost 1 base. The CDR3 runs to 17 residues.

V is TRBV29-1 and J is TRBJ2-7; D perhaps matches TRBD1 (5 bases). The V end was cut by 6 bases, the J end by 4 bases, with 25 bases between. The CDR3 runs 16 residues. CDR1 SQVTM and CDR2 ANQGSEA come from the germline V gene. CDR3 DNA: TGCAGCGTCGTTCTGTCCCAGGGCGGAAGTTTTTACGAGCAGTACTTC. Translating it yields CSVVLSQGGSFYEQYF.

This clonotype occurred many times. This sequence joins TRBV29-1 and TRBJ2-1, with 13 bases lining up with TRBD2. The CDR3 length is 13 residues. Germline CDR1 is SQVTM and CDR2 is ANQGSEA. J was trimmed by 11 bases and V by 6 bases; bases with no gene match: 7. DNA of the CDR3: TGCAGCGTCAGGGCGGGGACTAGCGGGAAGCAGTTCTTC. Residues: CSVRAGTSGKQFF.

This clonotype has only a few counts. The chain joins TRBV5-1 to TRBJ2-7; 11 nucleotides match TRBD2. This CDR3 region has 15 residues. J gave up 0 bases and V 5 bases, and 4 bases lay outside the gene matches. In germline, CDR1 is SGHRS, CDR2 YFSETQ. In nucleotides, the CDR3 is TGCGCCAGCAGACAGGGACTAGCGGTCTCCTACGAGCAGTACTTC. Translation gives CASRQGLAVSYEQYF.

This clonotype has more than one count but fewer than ten. The rearrangement uses TRBV2 and TRBJ1-6, with 8 bases matching TRBD1. Per germline, CDR1 SNHLY and CDR2 FYNNEI. CDR3 length: 18 amino acids. V was pared by 7 bases and J by 7 bases, with 18 bases of the junction left unmatched. The CDR3 DNA follows: TGTGCCAGCACCGCCTTGGTTCGGACAGGGAACTTAAATTCACCCCTCCACTTT. It translates to CASTALVRTGNLNSPLHF.

This clonotype was observed at least ten times. In DNA, the CDR3 is TGCAGTGCTAGAGACGTAGGGACAGGGGGACGTGAAAAACTGTTTTTT. It encodes CSARDVGTGGREKLFF. This chain joins TRBV20-1 and TRBJ1-4; 11 bases are a match to TRBD1. CDR1 and CDR2 from the germline V gene are DFQATT and SNEGSKA (reference sequence). The CDR3 spans 16 residues. J was trimmed by 7 bases and V by 0 bases; bases with no gene match: 7.

This chain uses TRBV21-1 with TRBJ2-1. TRBV21-1 is a listed pseudogene. The CDR3 totals 16 residues. The CDR3 sequence is CASGKWCGSSYNEQFF. The CDR3 DNA is TGTGCCAGCGGCAAATGGTGCGGGAGTTCCTACAATGAGCAGTTCTTC.

This clonotype was observed many times. The V gene is TRBV6-5, the J gene TRBJ2-3; 9 bases line up with TRBD1. With 8 bases clipped from V and 5 bases from J, the junction kept 11 bases outside the gene matches. CDR3 length equals 15 residues. Germline V gene data show CDR1 as MNHEY and CDR2 as SVGAGI. The CDR3, as DNA: TGTGCCAGCCTACCTACAGGGGGCTCTGGAGATACGCAGTATTTT. Its translation: CASLPTGGSGDTQYF.

This clonotype has at least ten counts. The V gene is TRBV7-9, the J gene TRBJ2-7; tentative D call: TRBD2 (6 bases). Germline V CDR1 and CDR2: SEHNR, FQNEAQ (reference sequence). Trimming removed 4 bases from V and 6 bases from J, with 16 bases in between. The CDR3 is 14 amino acids. The CDR3 nucleotides read TGTGCCAGCAGCTCGACTAGTCAGCGGCTCGAGCAGTACTTC. Protein: CASSSTSQRLEQYF.